A selection of T cell receptor beta chains follows, all from one sample in a study of shared clonotypes between healthy human individuals. Sequencing used immunoSEQ multiplex PCR; TCRdb keeps in-frame clones, though not all of them. The sample includes about 190,000 clones, approximately 61% of them seen just once. Specimen: memory CD4+ T cells sorted from blood. Receptors originate from a man younger than 40 in good health. CDR3s include the opening cysteine and the closing phenylalanine or tryptophan. Fields, in order: J gene, clone size, D gene, V gene, CDR3 DNA, CDR3 protein. A D gene is named only where the DNA matches it firmly. Size values are once, few and many counts, or a class for expanded clones, and some rows have none.

TRBJ2-2 . . TRBV5-1 TGCGCCAGCAGCTTGGGGCCTCCAAACACCGGGGAGCTGTTTTTT CASSLGPPNTGELFF
TRBJ2-1 few . TRBV27 TGTGCCAGCAGTTTAGTACAGGGTCCCTACAATGAGCAGTTCTTC CASSLVQGPYNEQFF
TRBJ1-1 many TRBD1 TRBV7-2 TGTGCCAGCAGCCATTCGTCGGGCAGGGGGGCGAACACTGAAGCTTTCTTT CASSHSSGRGANTEAFF
TRBJ1-1 . . TRBV4-2 TGTGCCAGCAGCCGCCAGGTTGGCACTGAAGCTTTCTTT CASSRQVGTEAFF
TRBJ1-2 many TRBD1 TRBV13 TGTGCCAGCAGTTCTAACCCTAGGACAGGAAACACCTATGGCTACACCTTC CASSSNPRTGNTYGYTF
TRBJ1-2 . . TRBV2 TGTGCCAGCAGTGAGCCAGGGGCTAACCGCTATGGCTACACCTTC CASSEPGANRYGYTF
TRBJ2-5 . TRBD1 TRBV7-4 TGTGCCAGCACCACGCGGTGGGACAGTCGGGAGACCCAGTACTTC CASTTRWDSRETQYF
TRBJ1-1 . . TRBV18 TGTGCCAGCTCACCCACACCCTCCTCGAACACTGAAGCTTTCTTT CASSPTPSSNTEAFF
TRBJ2-2 . TRBD2 TRBV10-1 TGCGCCAGCGGTCCTACGGGACTAGAGGGCACCGGGGAGCTGTTTTTT CASGPTGLEGTGELFF
TRBJ2-1 few . TRBV5-1 TGCGCCAGCACCGCCCAGAGGGAGCTGTTCTTC CASTAQRELFF
TRBJ2-1 once . TRBV2 TGTGCCAGCATGAATCTAGCAAGCGGATGGGAGCAGTTCTTC CASMNLASGWEQFF
TRBJ2-2 . . TRBV7-6 TGTGCCAGCAGCTTAGCGCGTGGAACCGGGGAGCTGTTTTTT CASSLARGTGELFF